The clone carrying this T cell receptor beta chain came up once. The sample carries other DNA sequences with the same CDR3. This sample stems from a study of blood T cell repertoires in COVID-19. Study information: Sites in the United States, Italy and Spain provided acute and convalescent COVID-19 samples. From T cells, B-cell-depleted T cells, or PBMCs came the material, which was cDNA or gDNA.

In the original processing: Nucleated cell number was recorded as an estimate derived from reference gene primer amplification. Profiled with immunoSEQ multiplex PCR; TCRdb holds only in-frame clones, not every one. That table is the source of V, J and clone size, and D and trimming were worked out from the DNA. The sample holds 250,000 or so clones, 87% seen once. The length of the CDR3 is 14 residues. Germline assignment: CDR1 MGHRA and CDR2 YSYEKL. Trimming removed 1 base from V and 2 bases from J, with 8 bases in between. The source is a man between 18 and 29 years old with active or convalescent COVID-19. Sequenced: peripheral blood. The J gene is TRBJ1-2, the V gene TRBV4-1; D is possibly TRBD1 (6 bases). The CDR3: CASSQVTGNYGYTF. In DNA, the CDR3 is TGCGCCAGCAGCCAAGTTACAGGGAACTATGGCTACACCTTC.